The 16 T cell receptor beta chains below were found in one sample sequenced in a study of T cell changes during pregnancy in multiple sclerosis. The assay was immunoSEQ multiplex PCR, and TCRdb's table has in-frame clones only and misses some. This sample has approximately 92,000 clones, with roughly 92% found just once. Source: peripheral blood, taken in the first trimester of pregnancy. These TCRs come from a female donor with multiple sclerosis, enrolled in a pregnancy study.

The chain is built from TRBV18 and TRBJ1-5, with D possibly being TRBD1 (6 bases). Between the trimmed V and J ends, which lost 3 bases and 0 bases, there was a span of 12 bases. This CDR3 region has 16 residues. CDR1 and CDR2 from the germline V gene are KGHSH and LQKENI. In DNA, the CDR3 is TGTGCCAGCTCACCCCTTGACAGGAATAGCAATCAGCCCCAGCATTTT. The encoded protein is CASSPLDRNSNQPQHF.

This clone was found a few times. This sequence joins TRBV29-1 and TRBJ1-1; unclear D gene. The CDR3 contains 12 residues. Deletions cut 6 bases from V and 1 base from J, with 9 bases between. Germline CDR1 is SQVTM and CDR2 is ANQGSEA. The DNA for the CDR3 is TGCAGCGTCCAAGAGGGGAACACTGAAGCTTTCTTT. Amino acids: CSVQEGNTEAFF.

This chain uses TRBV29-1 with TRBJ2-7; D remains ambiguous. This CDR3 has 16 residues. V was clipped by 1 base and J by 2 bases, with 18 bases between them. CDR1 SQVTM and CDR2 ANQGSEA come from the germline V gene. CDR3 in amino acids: CSVEGVVNRDPYEQYF. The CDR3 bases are TGCAGCGTTGAAGGGGTAGTGAACAGAGATCCCTACGAGCAGTACTTC.

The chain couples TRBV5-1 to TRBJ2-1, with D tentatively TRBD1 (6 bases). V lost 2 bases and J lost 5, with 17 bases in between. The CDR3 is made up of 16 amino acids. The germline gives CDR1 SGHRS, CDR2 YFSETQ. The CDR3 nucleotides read TGCGCCAGCAGCTTAAGTTGGGGGCTATCAGACAATGAGCAGTTCTTC. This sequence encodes CASSLSWGLSDNEQFF.

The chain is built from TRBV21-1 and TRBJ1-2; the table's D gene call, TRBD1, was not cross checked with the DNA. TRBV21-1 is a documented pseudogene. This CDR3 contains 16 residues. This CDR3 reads CASSRQGSGRNYGYTF. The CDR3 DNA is TGTGCCAGCAGCCGCCAGGGGTCGGGGCGGAACTATGGCTACACCTTC.

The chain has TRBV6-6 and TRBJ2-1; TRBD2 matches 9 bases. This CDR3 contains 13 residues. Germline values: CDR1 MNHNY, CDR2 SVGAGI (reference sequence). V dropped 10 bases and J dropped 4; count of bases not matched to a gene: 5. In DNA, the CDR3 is TGTGCCACTAGCGGGACCGATTACAATGAGCAGTTCTTC. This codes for CATSGTDYNEQFF.

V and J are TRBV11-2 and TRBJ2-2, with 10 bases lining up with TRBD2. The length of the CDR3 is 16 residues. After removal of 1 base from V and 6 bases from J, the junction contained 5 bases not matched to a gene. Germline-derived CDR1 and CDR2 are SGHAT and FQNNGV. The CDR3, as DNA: TGTGCCAGCAGCTTAGTCCTAGCGGGAGCGGCCGGGGAGCTGTTTTTT. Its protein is CASSLVLAGAAGELFF.

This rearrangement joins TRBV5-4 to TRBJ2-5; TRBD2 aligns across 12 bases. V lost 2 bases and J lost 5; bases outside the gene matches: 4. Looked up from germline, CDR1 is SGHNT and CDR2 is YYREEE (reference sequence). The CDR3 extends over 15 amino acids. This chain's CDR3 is CASSFLAGGGETQYF. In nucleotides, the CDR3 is TGTGCCAGCAGCTTTCTAGCGGGAGGGGGGGAGACCCAGTACTTC. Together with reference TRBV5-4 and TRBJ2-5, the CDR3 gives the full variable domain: ETGVTQSPTHLIKTRGQQVTLRCSSQSGHNTVSWYQQALGQGPQFIFQYYREEENGRGNFPPRFSGLQFPNYSSELNVNALELDDSALYLCASSFLAGGGETQYFGPGTRLLVL.

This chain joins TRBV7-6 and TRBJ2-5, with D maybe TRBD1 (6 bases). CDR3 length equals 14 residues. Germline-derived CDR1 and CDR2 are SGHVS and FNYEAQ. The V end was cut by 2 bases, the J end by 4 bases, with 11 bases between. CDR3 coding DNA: TGTGCCAGCAGCTTACAGGGGAGTCGAGAGACCCAGTACTTC. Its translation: CASSLQGSRETQYF. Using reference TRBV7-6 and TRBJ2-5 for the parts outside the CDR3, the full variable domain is GAGVSQSPRYKVTKRGQDVALRCDPISGHVSLYWYRQALGQGPEFLTYFNYEAQQDKSGLPNDRFSAERPEGSISTLTIQRTEQRDSAMYRCASSLQGSRETQYFGPGTRLLVL.

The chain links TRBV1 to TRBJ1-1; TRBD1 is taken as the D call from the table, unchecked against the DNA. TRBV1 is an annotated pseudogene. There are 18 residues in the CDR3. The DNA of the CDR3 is TGCACCAGCAGCCAAGGTCAAGTGACAGGTCTCATGAACACTGAAGCTTTCTTT. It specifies CTSSQGQVTGLMNTEAFF.

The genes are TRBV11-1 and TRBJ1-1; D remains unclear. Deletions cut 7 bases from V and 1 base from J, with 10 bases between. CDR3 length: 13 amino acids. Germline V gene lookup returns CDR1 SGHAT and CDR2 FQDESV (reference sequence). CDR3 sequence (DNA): TGTGCCAGCAACAGCCGAGAGAACACTGAAGCTTTCTTT. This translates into CASNSRENTEAFF.

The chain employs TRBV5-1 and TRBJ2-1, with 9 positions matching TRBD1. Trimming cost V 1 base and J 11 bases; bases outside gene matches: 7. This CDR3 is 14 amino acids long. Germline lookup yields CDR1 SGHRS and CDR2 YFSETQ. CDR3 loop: CASSLWTGALQQFF. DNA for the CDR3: TGCGCCAGCAGCTTGTGGACAGGGGCCTTGCAGCAGTTCTTC.

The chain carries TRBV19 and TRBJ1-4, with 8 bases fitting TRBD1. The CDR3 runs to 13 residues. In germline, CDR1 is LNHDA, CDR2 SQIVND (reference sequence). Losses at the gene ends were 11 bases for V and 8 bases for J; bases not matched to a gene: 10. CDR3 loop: CASKDREHEKLFF. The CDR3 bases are TGTGCCTCGAAGGACAGGGAACACGAAAAACTGTTTTTT. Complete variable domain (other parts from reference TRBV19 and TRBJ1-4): DGGITQSPKYLFRKEGQNVTLSCEQNLNHDAMYWYRQDPGQGLRLIYYSQIVNDFQKGDIAEGYSVSREKKESFPLTVTSAQKNPTAFYLCASKDREHEKLFFGSGTQLSVL.

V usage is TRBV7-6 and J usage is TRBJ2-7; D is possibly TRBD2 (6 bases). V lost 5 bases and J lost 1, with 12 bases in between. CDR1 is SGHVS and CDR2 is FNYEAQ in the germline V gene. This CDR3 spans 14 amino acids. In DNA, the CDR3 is TGTGCCAGCAGCCCCGGGAGAGGATCCTACGAGCAGTACTTC. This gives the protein CASSPGRGSYEQYF.

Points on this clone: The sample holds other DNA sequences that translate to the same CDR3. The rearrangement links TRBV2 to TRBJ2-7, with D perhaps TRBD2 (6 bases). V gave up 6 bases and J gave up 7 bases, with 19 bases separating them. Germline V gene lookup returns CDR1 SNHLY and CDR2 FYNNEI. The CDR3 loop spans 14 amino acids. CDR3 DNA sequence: TGTGCCAGCAGCGGGGACCGCCGGGGAGGTGAGCAGTACTTC. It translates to CASSGDRRGGEQYF.

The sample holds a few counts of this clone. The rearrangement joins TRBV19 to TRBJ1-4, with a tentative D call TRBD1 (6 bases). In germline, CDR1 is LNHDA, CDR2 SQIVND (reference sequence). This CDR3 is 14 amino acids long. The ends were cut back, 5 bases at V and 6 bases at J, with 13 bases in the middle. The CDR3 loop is CASSYHRAHEKLFF. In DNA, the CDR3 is TGTGCCAGTAGTTACCACAGGGCGCATGAAAAACTGTTTTTT.